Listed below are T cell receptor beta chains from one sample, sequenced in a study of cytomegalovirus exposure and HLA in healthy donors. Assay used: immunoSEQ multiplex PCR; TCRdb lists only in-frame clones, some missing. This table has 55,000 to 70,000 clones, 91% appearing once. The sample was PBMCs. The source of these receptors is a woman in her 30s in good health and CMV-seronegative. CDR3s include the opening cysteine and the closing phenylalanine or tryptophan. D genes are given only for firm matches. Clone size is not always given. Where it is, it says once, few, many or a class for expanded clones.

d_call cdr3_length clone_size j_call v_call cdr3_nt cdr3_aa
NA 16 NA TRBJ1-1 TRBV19 TGTGCCAGTAGGCCCGGGAACGATGGATCGAACACTGAAGCTTTCTTT CASRPGNDGSNTEAFF
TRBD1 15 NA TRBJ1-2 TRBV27 TGTGCCAGCAGTCACCGGGACAGCCCTAACTATGGCTACACCTTC CASSHRDSPNYGYTF
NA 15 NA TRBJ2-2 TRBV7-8 TGTGCCAGCAGCTTAGTATCTCTGGAGGCCGGGGAGCTGTTTTTT CASSLVSLEAGELFF
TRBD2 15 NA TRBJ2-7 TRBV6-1 TGTGCCAGCAGCCTCCGGCCGGGAGGCCTCGGAGAGCAGTACTTC CASSLRPGGLGEQYF
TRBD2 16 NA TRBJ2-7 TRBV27 TGTGCCAGCAGTTTAGCAGCGGGAGGGACTATATACGAGCAGTACTTC CASSLAAGGTIYEQYF
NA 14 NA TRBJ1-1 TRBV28 TGTGCCAGCAATATACAGGGTGGCAACACTGAAGCTTTCTTT CASNIQGGNTEAFF
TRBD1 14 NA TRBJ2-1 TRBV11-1 TGTGCCAGCAGCCGGACAGGGAATTACAATGAGCAGTTCTTC CASSRTGNYNEQFF
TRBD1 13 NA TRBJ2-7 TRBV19 TGTGCCAGTAGTACAGGGGACAGGGGCACGCAGTACTTC CASSTGDRGTQYF
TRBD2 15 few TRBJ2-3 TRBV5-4 TGTGCCAGCAGCTCCGCAAGCGGGAACACAGATACGCAGTATTTT CASSSASGNTDTQYF
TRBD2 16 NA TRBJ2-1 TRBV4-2 TGTGCCAGCAGCCAGGAGTCTAGCGGCTCCTACAATGAGCAGTTCTTC CASSQESSGSYNEQFF
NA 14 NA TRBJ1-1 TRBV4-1 TGCGCCAGCAGCCAAAGGGACATGAACACTGAAGCTTTCTTT CASSQRDMNTEAFF
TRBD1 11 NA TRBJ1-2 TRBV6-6 TGTGCCAGCAGACAGGGGGGTGGCTACACCTTC CASRQGGGYTF
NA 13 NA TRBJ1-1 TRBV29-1 TGCAGCGTTGAAGATCGGGGGAGCACTGAAGCTTTCTTT CSVEDRGSTEAFF
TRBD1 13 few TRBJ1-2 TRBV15 TGTGCCACCAGCCGAGACAGGGTTCCTGGCTACACCTTC CATSRDRVPGYTF
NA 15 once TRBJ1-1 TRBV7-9 TGTGCCAGCAGCTTAGCGGGCACAGGGTTCACTGAAGCTTTCTTT CASSLAGTGFTEAFF
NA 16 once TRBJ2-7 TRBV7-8 TGTGCCAGCACTCACCCAGGCGGGACGAGCTCCTACGAGCAGTACTTC CASTHPGGTSSYEQYF
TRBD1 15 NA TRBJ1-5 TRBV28 TGTGCCAGCAGGCCACTTACAGGGGGCGCGCAGCCCCAGCATTTT CASRPLTGGAQPQHF
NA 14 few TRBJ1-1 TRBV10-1 TGCGCCAGCAGTGAGTCCTACACCAGGACTGAAGCTTTCTTT CASSESYTRTEAFF
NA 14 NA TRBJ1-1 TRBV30 TGTGCCTGGAGTGTACTCCAGGCTAACACTGAAGCTTTCTTT CAWSVLQANTEAFF
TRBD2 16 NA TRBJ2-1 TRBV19 TGTGCCAGTAGTATAGATACGGCTAGCGGGAGGGGTGAGCAGTTCTTC CASSIDTASGRGEQFF
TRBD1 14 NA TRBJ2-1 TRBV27 TGTGCCAGCAGTTGGACAGGGGGTTTAGATGAGCAGTTCTTC CASSWTGGLDEQFF
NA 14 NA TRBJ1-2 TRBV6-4 TGTGCCAGCAGTGACTCGTCAGGGGTGTATGGCTACACCTTC CASSDSSGVYGYTF
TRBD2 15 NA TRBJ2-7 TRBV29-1 TGCAGCGTCAGCCCGAGCGGGAGGCCCCCCTACGAGCAGTACTTC CSVSPSGRPPYEQYF
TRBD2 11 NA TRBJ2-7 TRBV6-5 TGTGCCAGCATGGGGGGGGGCGAGCAGTACTTC CASMGGGEQYF
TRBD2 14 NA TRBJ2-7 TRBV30 TGTGCCTGGGGAATACTAGCGGGAGTGAATGAGCAGTACTTC CAWGILAGVNEQYF
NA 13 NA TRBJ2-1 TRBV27 TGTGCCAGCAGTTTATCGATAGACAATGAGCAGTTCTTC CASSLSIDNEQFF
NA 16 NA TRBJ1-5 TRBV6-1 TGTGCCAGCAGTGTGGGCGTCAGGGGACCCAATCAGCCCCAGCATTTT CASSVGVRGPNQPQHF
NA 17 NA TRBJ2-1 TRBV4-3 TGCGCCAGCAGCCACCCCTCCAATGGGGGCAATTACAATGAGCAGTTCTTC CASSHPSNGGNYNEQFF
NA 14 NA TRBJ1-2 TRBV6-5 TGTGCCAGCGCCGGACAGCATCTTAACTATGGCTACACCTTC CASAGQHLNYGYTF
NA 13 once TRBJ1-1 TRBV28 TGTGCCAGCACAAACAACATGAACACTGAAGCTTTCTTT CASTNNMNTEAFF
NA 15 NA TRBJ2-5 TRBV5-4 TGTGCCAGCAGCTTGGGAGGGAGCTACCAAGAGACCCAGTACTTC CASSLGGSYQETQYF
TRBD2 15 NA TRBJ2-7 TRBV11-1 TGTGCCAGCAGCTTAGTCCCGACTAGCGGCTACGAGCAGTACTTC CASSLVPTSGYEQYF
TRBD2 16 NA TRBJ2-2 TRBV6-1 TGTGCCAGCAGTGGGGCGGCGGGAGGGCCCACCGGGGAGCTGTTTTTT CASSGAAGGPTGELFF
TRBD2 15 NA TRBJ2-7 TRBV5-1 TGCGCCAGCAGCTTGGCCGGGACTACCTCATACGAGCAGTACTTC CASSLAGTTSYEQYF
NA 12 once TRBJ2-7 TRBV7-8 TGTGCCAGCAGCCCCAAAGCGTACGAGCAGTACTTC CASSPKAYEQYF
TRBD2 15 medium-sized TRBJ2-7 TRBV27 TGTGCCAGCAGTTATGTAGCGGGAGCCCGCTACGAGCAGTACTTC CASSYVAGARYEQYF
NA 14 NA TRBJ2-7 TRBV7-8 TGTGCCAGCAGCCGGGGACTCGGGTCCTACGAGCAGTACTTC CASSRGLGSYEQYF
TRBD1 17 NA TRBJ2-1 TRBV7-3 TGTGCCAGCAGTAAAACCGCCGGGACAGGCTTAGGGAATGAGCAGTTCTTC CASSKTAGTGLGNEQFF
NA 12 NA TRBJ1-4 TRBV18 TGTGCCACCGGACAAACTAATGAAAAACTGTTTTTT CATGQTNEKLFF
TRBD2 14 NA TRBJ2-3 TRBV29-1 TGCAGCGTTGAAGCTAGCGGGAGGGCAGATACGCAGTATTTT CSVEASGRADTQYF
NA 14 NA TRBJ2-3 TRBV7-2 TGTGCCAGCAGCTTAGAACAGGCGGCAGATACGCAGTATTTT CASSLEQAADTQYF
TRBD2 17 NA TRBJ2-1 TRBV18 TGTGCCAGCTCACCTGAAACGACTAGCGACCCCTACAATGAGCAGTTCTTC CASSPETTSDPYNEQFF
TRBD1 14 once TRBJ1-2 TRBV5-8 TGTGCCAGCAGCTTACAGGGGGCGCAGGGTGGCTACACCTTC CASSLQGAQGGYTF
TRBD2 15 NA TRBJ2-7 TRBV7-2 TGTGCCAGCAGCAAGGGACTAGCGGGAACCTACGAGCAGTACTTC CASSKGLAGTYEQYF
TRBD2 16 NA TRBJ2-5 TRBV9 TGTGCCAGCAGCCTAGCGGGACGCCCGGAGGGGGAGACCCAGTACTTC CASSLAGRPEGETQYF
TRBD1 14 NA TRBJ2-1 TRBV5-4 TGTGCCAGCACCCCGGATAGGACAGGGTCTGAGCAGTTCTTC CASTPDRTGSEQFF
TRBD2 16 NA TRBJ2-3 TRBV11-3 TGTGCCAGCAGCTTAGTCGGCGGGAGGGCCGGAGATACGCAGTATTTT CASSLVGGRAGDTQYF
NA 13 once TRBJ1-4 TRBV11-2 TGTGCCAGCAGCTTAGATCAAGAGGAAAAACTGTTTTTT CASSLDQEEKLFF
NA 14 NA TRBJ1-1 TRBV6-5 TGTGCCAGCAGCGCGCAGGGGCGGAACACTGAAGCTTTCTTT CASSAQGRNTEAFF
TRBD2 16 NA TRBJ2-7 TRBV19 TGTGCCAGTAGTCGAACGACTAGCGGGGTCTCCTACGAGCAGTACTTC CASSRTTSGVSYEQYF
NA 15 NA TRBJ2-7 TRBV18 TGTGCCAGCTCAAACAGGGAGTCCATTCCCTACGAGCAGTACTTC CASSNRESIPYEQYF